This entry lists 24 T cell receptor beta chains sequenced from one sample in a study of cytomegalovirus exposure and HLA in healthy donors (dated by TCRdb to the late 2010s). Libraries were made using the immunoSEQ multiplex PCR assay. The multiplex PCR relied on a mix of 60 forward primers for TCR Vbeta segments and 13 reverse primers for TCR Jbeta segments. The immuneACCESS repertoire file appears here via TCRdb, limited to in-frame rearrangements. These files lack a portion of the clones; in checked studies, under half of the deficit traces to unresolved V genes, and the cause of the others is not known. The sample has 200,000 to 250,000 clones on record, approximately 84% of them singletons. The ten most abundant clones make up approximately 0.62% of the sample. The sequencing sample was made of PBMCs. These receptors were taken from a woman aged 40-49 years in good health and CMV-seronegative.

The CDR3 DNA is TGTGCCAGCAGCGTGAACAGGGGCGAGCAGTACTTC. Its translation: CASSVNRGEQYF. The rearrangement links TRBV7-6 to TRBJ2-7; 7 positions agree with TRBD1. The ends lost 5 bases at V and 6 bases at J; junction bases unmatched: 4. The CDR3 totals 12 residues. Germline V CDR1 and CDR2: SGHVS, FNYEAQ.

The CDR3 sequence: CASRPTGLSNQPQHF. The CDR3 DNA follows: TGTGCCAGCAGACCCACGGGGTTGAGCAATCAGCCCCAGCATTTT. The chain links TRBV28 to TRBJ1-5, with D unresolved. V was shortened by 6 bases and J by 1 base, with 13 bases between the two germline ends. The CDR3 consists of 15 residues. The germline V gene encodes CDR1 MDHEN and CDR2 SYDVKM.

With regard to this clone: Different DNA sequences within this sample yield the same CDR3. The chain uses TRBV7-9 and TRBJ2-5; D might be TRBD1 (6 bases). The CDR3 runs to 14 residues. Germline loops: CDR1 SEHNR, CDR2 FQNEAQ (reference sequence). Trimming pared 4 bases from V and 0 bases from J, leaving 9 bases between. This CDR3 is CASSSGQYQETQYF. CDR3 nucleotide sequence: TGTGCCAGCAGCTCCGGACAGTACCAAGAGACCCAGTACTTC.

For the CDR3, the DNA is TGTGCCAGCAGCCGACAGCAGGGGCGACGAAACTATGGCTACACCTTC. This sequence encodes CASSRQQGRRNYGYTF. The chain links TRBV7-2 to TRBJ1-2, with D possibly matching TRBD1 (6 bases). The V gene lost 5 bases and the J gene lost 2 bases, with 18 bases spanning the gap. Germline loops: CDR1 SGHTA, CDR2 FQGNSA. This CDR3 has 16 amino acids.

The genes are TRBV5-6 and TRBJ1-5; no firm D call. The V and J ends lost 4 bases and 6 bases respectively, with 11 bases between them. This CDR3 is built from 13 residues. The germline V gene encodes CDR1 SGHDT and CDR2 YYEEEE. The CDR3 nucleotides read TGTGCCAGCAGCGCGGACGCGGGTCAGCCCCAGCATTTT. Its protein is CASSADAGQPQHF.

J is TRBJ2-5 and V is TRBV6-5; 11 nucleotides agree with TRBD1. V gave up 6 bases and J gave up 4 bases; unmatched junction bases: 4. The germline gives CDR1 MNHEY, CDR2 SVGAGI. CDR3 length: 14 amino acids. Written as DNA, the CDR3 is TGTGCCAGCAGGGGGACAGGGGGGAGAGAGACCCAGTACTTC. Residues: CASRGTGGRETQYF.

This chain connects TRBV2 to TRBJ1-1; no reliable D call. The CDR3 totals 14 residues. Germline-derived CDR1 and CDR2 are SNHLY and FYNNEI. Trimming removed 7 bases from V and 5 bases from J, with 17 bases in between. CDR3 nucleotide sequence: TGTGCCAGCATTATAGAATCCGGCGGGACTGAAGCTTTCTTT. Translating gives CASIIESGGTEAFF.

This chain links TRBV5-6 with TRBJ2-5; D is unresolved. Germline V gives CDR1 SGHDT, CDR2 YYEEEE. The CDR3 runs to 13 residues. V was clipped by 1 base and J by 5 bases, with 9 bases between them. For the CDR3, the DNA is TGTGCCAGCAGCTTGTTAGCTATTGAGACCCAGTACTTC. Translating gives CASSLLAIETQYF.

This sequence joins TRBV9 and TRBJ2-5, with 8 bases aligning to TRBD1. V lost 5 bases, J lost 5 bases, and 14 bases stayed unmatched. The CDR3 has 16 amino acids. Germline V gene sequence: CDR1 SGDLS, CDR2 YYNGEE. The CDR3 reads CASSSGGQGAGETQYF. The CDR3, as DNA: TGTGCCAGCAGTTCAGGGGGGCAGGGGGCGGGGGAGACCCAGTACTTC.

The chain combines TRBV5-8 with TRBJ1-1, with a possible D match to TRBD1 (5 bases). Germline assignment: CDR1 SGHTS and CDR2 YDEGEE. The CDR3 is 17 residues long. Trimming pared 1 base from V and 4 bases from J, leaving 20 bases between. CDR3 DNA sequence: TGTGCCAGCAGCTTGCCGGGGGAGTACGGACGGAGCACTGAAGCTTTCTTT. It translates to CASSLPGEYGRSTEAFF.

This chain joins TRBV29-1 and TRBJ1-4; D unresolved. The ends were cut back, 7 bases at V and 12 bases at J, with 12 bases in the middle. Germline V gives CDR1 SQVTM, CDR2 ANQGSEA. This CDR3 comprises 10 residues. CDR3 residues: CSAEDGELFF. The CDR3 DNA sequence: TGCAGCGCTGAGGACGGGGAACTGTTTTTT.

This clone was picked up a small number of times. The chain links TRBV30 to TRBJ1-3; D not resolved. Germline V gene data show CDR1 as GTSNPN and CDR2 as SVGIG (reference sequence). This CDR3 region has 13 residues. V was shortened by 0 bases and J by 3 bases, with 6 bases between the two germline ends. The CDR3 loop reads CAWSVEGGNTIYF. CDR3 in DNA: TGTGCCTGGAGTGTAGAGGGTGGAAACACCATATATTTT.

Only a few counts were recorded for this clone. The chain is built from TRBV5-5 and TRBJ1-4; TRBD1 might be the D (5 bases). Germline values: CDR1 SGHKS, CDR2 YYEKEE (reference sequence). Trimming cost V 1 base and J 2 bases, with 15 bases left between them. This CDR3 spans 17 amino acids. The CDR3 protein is CASSLSMQGGTNEKLFF. Here the CDR3 DNA reads TGTGCCAGCAGCTTGAGTATGCAGGGAGGGACTAATGAAAAACTGTTTTTT.

J is TRBJ2-7 and V is TRBV6-1; 8 bases are a match to TRBD2. This CDR3 has 15 residues. CDR1 and CDR2 from the germline V gene are MNHNS and SASEGT. The J segment lost 2 bases and the V segment lost 7 bases, leaving 10 bases of the junction unmatched. CDR3 nucleotides: TGTGCCAGCACGGGAGGGGCCCCGGGCCCCTACGAGCAGTACTTC. Translating gives CASTGGAPGPYEQYF.

This clone was recorded a few times. The J gene is TRBJ2-7, the V gene TRBV6-1; D unclear. The CDR3 loop spans 13 amino acids. From germline, CDR1 is MNHNS and CDR2 SASEGT. With 4 bases removed from V and 3 bases from J, the gap between germline ends came to 10 bases. The CDR3 loop reads CASSGLENYEQYF. The CDR3 DNA reads as TGTGCCAGCAGTGGACTCGAGAACTACGAGCAGTACTTC.

V gene TRBV7-2 combines with J gene TRBJ2-7; possible D gene TRBD2, 5 bases. Trimming removed 0 bases at V and 6 bases at J, with 12 bases between. CDR3 length: 14 amino acids. Germline CDR1 SGHTA, CDR2 FQGNSA. The CDR3 is CASSLAEAVGEQYF. The CDR3 nucleotides are TGTGCCAGCAGCTTAGCGGAGGCCGTGGGCGAGCAGTACTTC.

The chain recombines TRBV30 with TRBJ2-7; 7 nucleotides match TRBD1. In germline, CDR1 is GTSNPN, CDR2 SVGIG (reference sequence). V was pared by 0 bases and J by 5 bases, with 10 bases of the junction left unmatched. There are 15 residues in the CDR3. The CDR3 sequence: CAWSVQEGGGDEQYF. CDR3 in DNA: TGTGCCTGGAGTGTACAGGAAGGGGGCGGAGACGAGCAGTACTTC. Full variable domain (remainder filled in from reference TRBV30 and TRBJ2-7): SQTIHQWPATLVQPVGSPLSLECTVEGTSNPNLYWYRQAAGRGLQLLFYSVGIGQISSEVPQNLSASRPQDRQFILSSKKLLLSDSGFYLCAWSVQEGGGDEQYFGPGTRLTVT.

The chain links TRBV18 to TRBJ2-1; the match to TRBD1 covers 7 bases. J was trimmed by 7 bases and V by 2 bases; bases with no gene match: 8. CDR1 is KGHSH and CDR2 is LQKENI in the germline V gene. The CDR3 is 15 amino acids. The CDR3 sequence is CASSPAGTVFNEQFF. The CDR3 bases are TGTGCCAGCTCACCAGCCGGGACAGTCTTTAATGAGCAGTTCTTC.

J is TRBJ2-7 and V is TRBV7-8; 8 bases agree with TRBD2. The germline V gene has CDR1 SGHVS and CDR2 FQNEAQ. With 0 bases clipped from V and 4 bases from J, the junction kept 8 bases outside the gene matches. This CDR3 is built from 16 residues. The CDR3 nucleotides read TGTGCCAGCAGCTTAGCCGGGGGGCCGGGGGGGTACGAGCAGTACTTC. It specifies CASSLAGGPGGYEQYF. The full variable domain, its missing parts supplied by reference TRBV7-8 and TRBJ2-7, is GAGVSQSPRYKVAKRGQDVALRCDPISGHVSLFWYQQALGQGPEFLTYFQNEAQLDKSGLPSDRFFAERPEGSVSTLKIQRTQQEDSAVYLCASSLAGGPGGYEQYFGPGTRLTVT.

CDR3 residues: CASSLPAGSSYEQYF. CDR3 DNA: TGTGCCAGCAGCTTACCGGCGGGGTCGTCCTACGAGCAGTACTTC. The chain combines TRBV11-3 with TRBJ2-7, with a tentative D call TRBD2 (6 bases). Trimming left V 2 bases short and J 1 base short, with 12 bases between. The V gene's germline CDR1 is SGHNT and CDR2 YENEEA. The CDR3 sequence is 15 residues long.

V and J are TRBV13 and TRBJ2-5; no definite D call. The last part of the DNA fits TRBJ2-7 better; the J call may be wrong. Germline assignment: CDR1 PRHDT and CDR2 FYEKMQ (reference sequence). The CDR3 loop spans 13 amino acids. The CDR3 is CASSPTYSYEQYF. CDR3 coding DNA: TGTGCCAGCAGCCCTACGTACTCCTACGAGCAGTACTTC.

V is TRBV4-2 and J is TRBJ2-5, with 7 bases aligning to TRBD1. This CDR3 region has 14 residues. Trimming removed 5 bases from V and 5 bases from J; junction bases left unmatched: 8. The V gene's germline CDR1 is LGHNA and CDR2 YNFKEQ. The CDR3: CASSSTGDGETQYF. DNA for the CDR3: TGTGCCAGCAGCTCAACAGGGGATGGGGAGACCCAGTACTTC.

V gene TRBV16 combines with J gene TRBJ2-1; unclear D gene. CDR3 length equals 11 residues. The V gene lost 3 bases and the J gene lost 8 bases, with 5 bases spanning the gap. Per the germline V gene, CDR1 is KGHSY and CDR2 is FQNENV. The CDR3 sequence is CASSQRYEQFF. CDR3 DNA sequence: TGTGCCAGCAGCCAGCGGTATGAGCAGTTCTTC.

This clone was seen once. V gene TRBV6-6 combines with J gene TRBJ2-2; D might be TRBD1 (6 bases). From germline, CDR1 is MNHNY and CDR2 SVGAGI (reference sequence). V lost 7 bases to trimming and J lost 5 bases, with 17 bases between them. CDR3 size: 15 residues. Here the CDR3 DNA reads TGTGCCAGCACCATACAGGGACGGGGAACCGGGGAGCTGTTTTTT. It encodes CASTIQGRGTGELFF.